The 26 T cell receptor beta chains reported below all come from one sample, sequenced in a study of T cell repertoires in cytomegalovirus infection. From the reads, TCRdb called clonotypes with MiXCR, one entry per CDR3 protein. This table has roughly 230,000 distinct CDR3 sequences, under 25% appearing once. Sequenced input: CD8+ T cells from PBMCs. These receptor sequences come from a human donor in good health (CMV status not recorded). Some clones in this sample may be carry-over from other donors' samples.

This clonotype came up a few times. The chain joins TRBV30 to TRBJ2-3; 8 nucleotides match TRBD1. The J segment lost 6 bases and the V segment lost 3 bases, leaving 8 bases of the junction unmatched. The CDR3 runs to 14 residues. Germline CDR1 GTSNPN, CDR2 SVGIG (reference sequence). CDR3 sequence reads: CAWRRRQGADTQYF. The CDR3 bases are TGTGCCTGGAGACGGCGGCAGGGGGCGGATACGCAGTATTTT.

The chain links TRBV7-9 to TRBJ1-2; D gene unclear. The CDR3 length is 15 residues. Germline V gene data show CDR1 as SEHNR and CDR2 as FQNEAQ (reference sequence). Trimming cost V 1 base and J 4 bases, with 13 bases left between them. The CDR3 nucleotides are TGTGCCAGCAGCTTAGGACCGACGGCACTCTATGGCTACACCTTC. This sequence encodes CASSLGPTALYGYTF.

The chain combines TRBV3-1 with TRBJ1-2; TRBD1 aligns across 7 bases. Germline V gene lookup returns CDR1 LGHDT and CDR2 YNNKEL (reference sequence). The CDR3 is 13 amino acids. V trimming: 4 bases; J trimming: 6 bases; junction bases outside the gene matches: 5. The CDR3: CASSPQGVDGYTF. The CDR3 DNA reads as TGTGCCAGCAGCCCCCAGGGGGTTGATGGCTACACCTTC. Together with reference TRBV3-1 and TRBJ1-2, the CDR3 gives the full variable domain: DTAVSQTPKYLVTQMGNDKSIKCEQNLGHDTMYWYKQDSKKFLKIMFSYNNKELIINETVPNRFSPKSPDKAHLNLHINSLELGDSAVYFCASSPQGVDGYTFGSGTRLTVV.

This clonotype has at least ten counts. The CDR3 loop reads CASSLADWDGTDTQYF. For the CDR3, the DNA is TGTGCCAGCAGCTTAGCGGATTGGGACGGCACAGATACGCAGTATTTT. The chain combines TRBV7-9 with TRBJ2-3, with D possibly being TRBD1 or TRBD2 (5 bases each). Looked up from germline, CDR1 is SEHNR and CDR2 is FQNEAQ (reference sequence). The CDR3 sequence is 16 residues long. The V and J ends lost 0 bases and 1 base respectively, with 11 bases between them.

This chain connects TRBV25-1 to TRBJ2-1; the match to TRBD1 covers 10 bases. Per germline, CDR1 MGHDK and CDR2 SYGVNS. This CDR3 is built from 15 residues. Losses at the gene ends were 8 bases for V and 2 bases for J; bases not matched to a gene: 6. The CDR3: CASGSTGGPYNEQFF. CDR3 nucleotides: TGTGCCAGCGGTTCGACAGGGGGCCCCTACAATGAGCAGTTCTTC.

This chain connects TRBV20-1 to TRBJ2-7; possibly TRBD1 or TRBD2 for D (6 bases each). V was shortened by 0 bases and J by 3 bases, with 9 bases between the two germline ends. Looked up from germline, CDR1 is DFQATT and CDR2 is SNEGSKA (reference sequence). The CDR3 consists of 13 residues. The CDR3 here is CSARDGGHYEQYF. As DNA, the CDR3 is TGCAGTGCTAGAGACGGGGGCCACTACGAGCAGTACTTC.

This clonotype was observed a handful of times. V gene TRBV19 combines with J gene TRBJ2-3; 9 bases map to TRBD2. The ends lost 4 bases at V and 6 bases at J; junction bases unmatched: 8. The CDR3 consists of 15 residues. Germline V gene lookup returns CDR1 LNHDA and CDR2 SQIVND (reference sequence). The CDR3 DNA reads TGTGCCAGTAGTACACTAGCGGGCCGTGCGGATACGCAGTATTTT. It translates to CASSTLAGRADTQYF.

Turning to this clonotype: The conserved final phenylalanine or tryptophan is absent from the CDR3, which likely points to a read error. The CDR3: CASSYGGANEQFL. As DNA, the CDR3 is TGTGCCAGTTCTTACGGGGGGGCCAATGAGCAGTTCTTG. This chain uses TRBV7-2 with TRBJ2-1; 8 bases are a match to TRBD2. This CDR3 contains 13 residues. After removal of 9 bases from V and 6 bases from J, the junction contained 7 bases not matched to a gene. Germline CDR1 reads SGHTA; CDR2 reads FQGNSA.

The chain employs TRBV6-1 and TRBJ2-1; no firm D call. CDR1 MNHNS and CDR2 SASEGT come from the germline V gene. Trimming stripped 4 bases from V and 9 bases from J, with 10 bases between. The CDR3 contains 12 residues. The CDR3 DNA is TGTGCCAGCAGTGGGTGGGTGGGTGAGCAGTTCTTC. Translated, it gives CASSGWVGEQFF.

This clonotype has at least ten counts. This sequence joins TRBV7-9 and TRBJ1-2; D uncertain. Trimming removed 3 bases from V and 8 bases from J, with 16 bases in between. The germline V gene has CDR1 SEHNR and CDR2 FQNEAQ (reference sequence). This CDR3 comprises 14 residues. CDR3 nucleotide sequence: TGTGCCAGCAGCTTCCCGTCCAAGTCTCGGGGCTACACCTTC. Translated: CASSFPSKSRGYTF.

As DNA, the CDR3 is TGTGCCAGCAGCTTAGGACTAAGTCCCTACGAGCAGTACTTC. It specifies CASSLGLSPYEQYF. The chain uses TRBV7-9 and TRBJ2-7, with D perhaps matching TRBD2 (5 bases). Germline V gene lookup returns CDR1 SEHNR and CDR2 FQNEAQ (reference sequence). Trimming took 1 base from V and 2 from J, leaving 9 bases between them. The CDR3 covers 14 residues.

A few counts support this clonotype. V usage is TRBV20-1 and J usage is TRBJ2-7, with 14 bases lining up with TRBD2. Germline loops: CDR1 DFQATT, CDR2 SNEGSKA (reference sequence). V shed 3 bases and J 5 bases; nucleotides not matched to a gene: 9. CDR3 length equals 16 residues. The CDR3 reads CSASAGTSGGADEQYF. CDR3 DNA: TGCAGTGCTAGCGCCGGGACTAGCGGGGGAGCGGACGAGCAGTACTTC.

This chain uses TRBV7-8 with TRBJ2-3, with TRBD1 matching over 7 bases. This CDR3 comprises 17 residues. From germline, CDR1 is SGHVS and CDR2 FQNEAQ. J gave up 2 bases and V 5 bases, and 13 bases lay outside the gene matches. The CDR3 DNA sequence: TGTGCCAGCAGCAAACCCTCTGACAGGGTACCCACAGATACGCAGTATTTT. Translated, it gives CASSKPSDRVPTDTQYF.

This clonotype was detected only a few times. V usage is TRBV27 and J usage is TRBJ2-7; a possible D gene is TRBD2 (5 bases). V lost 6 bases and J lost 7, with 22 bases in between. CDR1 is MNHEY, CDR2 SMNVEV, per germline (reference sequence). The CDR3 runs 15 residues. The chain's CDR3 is CASSQSGWNYEEQYF. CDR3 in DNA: TGTGCCAGCAGCCAATCGGGGTGGAACTACGAAGAGCAGTACTTC.

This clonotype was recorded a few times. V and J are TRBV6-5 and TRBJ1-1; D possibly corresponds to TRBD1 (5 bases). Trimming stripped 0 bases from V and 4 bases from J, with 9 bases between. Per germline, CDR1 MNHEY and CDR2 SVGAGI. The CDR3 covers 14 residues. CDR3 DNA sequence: TGTGCCAGCAGTTACTCAGCGGGGGGCACTGAAGCTTTCTTT. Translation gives CASSYSAGGTEAFF.

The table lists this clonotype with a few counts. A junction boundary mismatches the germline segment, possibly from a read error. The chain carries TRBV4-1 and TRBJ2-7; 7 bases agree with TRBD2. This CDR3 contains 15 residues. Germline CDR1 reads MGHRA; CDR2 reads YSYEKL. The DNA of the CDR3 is TGTGCCAGCAGCCTCGCGAGGGAGGGATCCTACGAGCAGTACTTC. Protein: CASSLAREGSYEQYF.

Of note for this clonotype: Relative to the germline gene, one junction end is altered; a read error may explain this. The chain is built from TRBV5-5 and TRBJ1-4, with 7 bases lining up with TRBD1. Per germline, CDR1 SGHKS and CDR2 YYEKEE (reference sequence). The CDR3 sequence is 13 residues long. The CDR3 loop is CASSLFTGTELIF. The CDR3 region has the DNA TGTGCCAGCAGCTTATTCACCGGGACAGAACTCATTTTT.

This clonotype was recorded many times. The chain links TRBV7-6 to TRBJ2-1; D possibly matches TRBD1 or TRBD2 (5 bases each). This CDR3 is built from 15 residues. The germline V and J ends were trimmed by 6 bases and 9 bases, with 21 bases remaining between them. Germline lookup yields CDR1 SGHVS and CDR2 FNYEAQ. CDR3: CASSDGTQALFEQFF. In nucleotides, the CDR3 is TGTGCCAGCAGTGATGGGACCCAAGCTTTATTTGAGCAGTTCTTC.

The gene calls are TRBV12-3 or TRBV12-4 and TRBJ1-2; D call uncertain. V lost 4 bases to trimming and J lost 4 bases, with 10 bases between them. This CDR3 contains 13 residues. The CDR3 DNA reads TGTGCCAGCAGTTGGGTCAGGAGCTATGGCTACACCTTC. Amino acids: CASSWVRSYGYTF.

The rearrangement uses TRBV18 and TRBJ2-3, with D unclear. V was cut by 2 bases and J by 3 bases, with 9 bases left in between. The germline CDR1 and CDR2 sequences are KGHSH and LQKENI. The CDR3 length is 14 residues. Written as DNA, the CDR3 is TGTGCCAGCTCACCAGTGGTCGAGACAGATACGCAGTATTTT. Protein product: CASSPVVETDTQYF.

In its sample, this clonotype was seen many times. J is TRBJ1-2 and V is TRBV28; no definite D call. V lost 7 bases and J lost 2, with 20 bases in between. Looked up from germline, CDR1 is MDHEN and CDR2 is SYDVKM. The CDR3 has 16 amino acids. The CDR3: CASTSVENLTNYGYTF. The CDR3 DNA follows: TGTGCCAGCACTTCCGTCGAGAACCTGACGAACTATGGCTACACCTTC.

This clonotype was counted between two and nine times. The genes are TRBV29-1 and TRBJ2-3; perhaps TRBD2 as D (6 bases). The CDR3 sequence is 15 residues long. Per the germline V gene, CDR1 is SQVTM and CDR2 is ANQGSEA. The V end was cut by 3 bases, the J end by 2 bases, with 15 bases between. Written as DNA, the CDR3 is TGCAGCGTTGAGGGCGGGGCCATACTCACAGATACGCAGTATTTT. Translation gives CSVEGGAILTDTQYF.

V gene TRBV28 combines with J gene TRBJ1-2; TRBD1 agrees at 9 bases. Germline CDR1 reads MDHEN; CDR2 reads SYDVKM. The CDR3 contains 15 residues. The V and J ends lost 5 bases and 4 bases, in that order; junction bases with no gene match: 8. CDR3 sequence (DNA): TGTGCCAGCAGTCCTACAGGGGGCGGGAGCTATGGCTACACCTTC. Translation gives CASSPTGGGSYGYTF.

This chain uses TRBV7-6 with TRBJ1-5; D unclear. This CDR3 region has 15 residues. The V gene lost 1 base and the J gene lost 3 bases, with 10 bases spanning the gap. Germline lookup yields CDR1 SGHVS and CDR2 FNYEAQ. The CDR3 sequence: CASSLEDGPNQPQHF. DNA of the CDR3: TGTGCCAGCAGCTTAGAGGACGGACCCAATCAGCCCCAGCATTTT.

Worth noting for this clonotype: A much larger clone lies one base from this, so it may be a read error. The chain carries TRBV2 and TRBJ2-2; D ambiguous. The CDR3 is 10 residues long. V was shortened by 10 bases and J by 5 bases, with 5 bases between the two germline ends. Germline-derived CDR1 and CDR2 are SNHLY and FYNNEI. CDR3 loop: CANKTGELFF. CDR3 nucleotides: TGTGCCAACAAAACCGGGGAGCTGTTTTTT. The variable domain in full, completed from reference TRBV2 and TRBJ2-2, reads EPEVTQTPSHQVTQMGQEVILRCVPISNHLYFYWYRQILGQKVEFLVSFYNNEISEKSEIFDDQFSVERPDGSNFTLKIRSTKLEDSAMYFCANKTGELFFGEGSRLTVL.

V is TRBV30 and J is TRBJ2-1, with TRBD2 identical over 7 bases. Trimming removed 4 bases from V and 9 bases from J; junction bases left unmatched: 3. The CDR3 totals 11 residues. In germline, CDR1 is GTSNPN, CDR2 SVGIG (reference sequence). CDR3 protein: CAWTGGGEQFF. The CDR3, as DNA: TGTGCCTGGACTGGCGGGGGTGAGCAGTTCTTC.